This TCR beta chain was recorded in a study of T cells after yellow fever vaccination. Whole-study findings and limits: Though it reached lower strength, the secondary response hit its peak faster, day 5 versus 15.

This clonotype was counted at least ten times. As yet, its antigen is unknown. Each CDR3 protein is one row after TCRdb ran MiXCR on the 5' RACE reads. The sample consists of over 120,000 distinct CDR3 sequences, 5% to 8% of them appearing once. The CDR3 is made up of 15 amino acids. Germline V gives CDR1 SGHTA, CDR2 FQGNSA. Unmatched junction bases numbered 10, after V lost 5 bases and J lost 4 bases. The gene calls are TRBV7-2 and TRBJ1-1; 7 bases match TRBD1. Sequenced material: CD4+ T cells sorted from PBMCs, taken 10 days after the yellow fever booster vaccination. The sequence came from a man aged 25 to 40 who received the YFV17D yellow fever vaccine. The CDR3 nucleotides read TGTGCCAGCAGCAAAAGAGGGGGCGCGGGCACTGAAGCTTTCTTT. Residues: CASSKRGGAGTEAFF.